The subject of this entry is one TCR beta chain. Its antigen is unidentified. The sample comes from a study of OX40 agonist ivuxolimab in advanced cancers. Produced via immunoSEQ multiplex PCR; TCRdb's table is partial and in-frame only. The table records around 70,000 clones, about 85% of them present only once. The germline gives CDR1 SGHTA, CDR2 FQGTGA. Trimming removed 2 bases at V and 1 base at J, with 9 bases between. The CDR3 loop spans 14 amino acids. General study findings and limits: At 0.1 to 3.0 mg/kg and by week 6, CD4+ and CD8+ T cells in the blood had expanded clonally. Antigen targets of the expanded peripheral T cells went undetermined. The 0.1-3.0 mg/kg partial responders had among the lowest clonal expansion.

The genes are TRBV7-3 and TRBJ2-7, with no clear D. The sequence came from an adult with an advanced solid tumor such as melanoma, head and neck, liver or kidney cancer. The sample consisted of CD4+ or CD8+ T cells sorted from blood, taken in a trial of the OX40 agonist ivuxolimab. The CDR3 here is CASSLGPGSYEQYF. The CDR3 DNA reads as TGTGCCAGCAGCTTAGGTCCAGGTTCCTACGAGCAGTACTTC.